A single sample is the source of the 30 T cell receptor beta chains below, sequenced in a study of CD8+ T cells in alopecia areata. Treatment: oral pan-JAK inhibitor, 5-10 mg twice daily. Sequencing templates came from extracted RNA that was reverse transcribed into cDNA. The method was immunoSEQ multiplex PCR; TCRdb's version includes in-frame clones alone and lacks a portion of them. The sample yields approximately 200,000 clones, about three fifths seen once. This specimen was CD4+ T cells sorted from blood, taken at week 24, from a patient treated with tofacitinib. The receptors shown here come from a human donor with alopecia areata.

The V gene is TRBV27, the J gene TRBJ1-5; D unclear. This CDR3 contains 14 residues. V was cut by 4 bases and J by 5 bases, with 12 bases left in between. Germline lookup yields CDR1 MNHEY and CDR2 SMNVEV (reference sequence). The CDR3 region has the DNA TGTGCCAGCAGTTCTGCACAGTCCTATCAGCCCCAGCATTTT. This sequence encodes CASSSAQSYQPQHF.

The V gene is TRBV5-4, the J gene TRBJ1-3; D unresolved. Trimming took 0 bases from V and 1 from J, leaving 5 bases between them. The CDR3 is made up of 14 amino acids. Germline loops: CDR1 SGHNT, CDR2 YYREEE (reference sequence). CDR3 loop: CASSLGTSGNTIYF. CDR3 DNA: TGTGCCAGCAGCTTGGGTACTTCTGGAAACACCATATATTTT.

V is TRBV15 and J is TRBJ2-7; 10 bases fit TRBD1. This CDR3 has 17 residues. Germline CDR1 and CDR2: LNHNV and YYDKDF (reference sequence). Trimming removed 0 bases from V and 2 bases from J; junction bases left unmatched: 7. CDR3 bases: TGTGCCACCAGCAGAGAACGGCCCGGACAGGGGGCCTACGAGCAGTACTTC. It translates to CATSRERPGQGAYEQYF.

This clone occurred a few times. The J gene is TRBJ2-1, the V gene TRBV5-4; the D gene is possibly TRBD1 (5 bases). V lost 1 base, J lost 0 bases, and 8 bases lay in between. The CDR3 length is 15 residues. The germline V gene encodes CDR1 SGHNT and CDR2 YYREEE (reference sequence). CDR3: CASSLQGSSYNEQFF. The CDR3 bases are TGTGCCAGCAGCTTGCAGGGAAGCTCCTACAATGAGCAGTTCTTC.

This clone was observed a handful of times. The chain carries TRBV2 and TRBJ1-4, with D hard to call. CDR1 is SNHLY and CDR2 is FYNNEI in the germline V gene. V was shortened by 6 bases and J by 4 bases, with 15 bases between the two germline ends. This CDR3 comprises 15 residues. CDR3 amino acids: CASRERAAINEKLFF. The CDR3 bases are TGTGCCAGCAGGGAACGGGCAGCTATTAATGAAAAACTGTTTTTT.

There are many counts of this clone. This rearrangement joins TRBV28 to TRBJ2-3; unclear D gene. V gave up 4 bases and J gave up 5 bases, with 13 bases separating them. The CDR3 loop spans 14 amino acids. Germline V gives CDR1 MDHEN, CDR2 SYDVKM. CDR3 sequence: CASSSSPSLDTQYF. The CDR3 DNA sequence: TGTGCCAGCAGTTCCTCTCCCTCGCTAGATACGCAGTATTTT. Full variable domain (remainder filled in from reference TRBV28 and TRBJ2-3): DVKVTQSSRYLVKRTGEKVFLECVQDMDHENMFWYRQDPGLGLRLIYFSYDVKMKEKGDIPEGYSVSREKKERFSLILESASTNQTSMYLCASSSSPSLDTQYFGPGTRLTVL.

The chain uses TRBV5-1 and TRBJ2-7; 11 bases line up with TRBD2. With 0 bases clipped from V and 2 bases from J, the junction kept 10 bases outside the gene matches. Germline V gives CDR1 SGHRS, CDR2 YFSETQ. The CDR3 has 18 residues. The DNA of the CDR3 is TGCGCCAGCAGCTTGGCCCCAACTAGCGGGAGCGTGGCCTACGAGCAGTACTTC. Protein sequence: CASSLAPTSGSVAYEQYF.

This chain links TRBV15 with TRBJ2-5; D is unresolved. This CDR3 is built from 14 residues. Germline CDR1 LNHNV, CDR2 YYDKDF (reference sequence). With 0 bases removed from V and 4 bases from J, the gap between germline ends came to 9 bases. For the CDR3, the DNA is TGTGCCACCAGCAGAGATGTGGGAACAGAGACCCAGTACTTC. It yields the protein CATSRDVGTETQYF. The full variable domain, rest sourced from reference TRBV15 and TRBJ2-5, is DAMVIQNPRYQVTQFGKPVTLSCSQTLNHNVMYWYQQKSSQAPKLLFHYYDKDFNNEADTPDNFQSRRPNTSFCFLDIRSPGLGDTAMYLCATSRDVGTETQYFGPGTRLLVL.

This CDR3 is CSVATSGNEQFF. The CDR3 DNA sequence: TGCAGCGTAGCGACTAGCGGCAATGAGCAGTTCTTC. The chain combines TRBV29-1 with TRBJ2-1, with 9 bases aligning to TRBD2. V gave up 6 bases and J gave up 6 bases; unmatched junction bases: 3. The CDR3 spans 12 residues. CDR1 and CDR2 from the germline V gene are SQVTM and ANQGSEA.

This clone was seen more than once but under ten times. The genes are TRBV27 and TRBJ1-4; the D gene is possibly TRBD1 (5 bases). The length of the CDR3 is 15 residues. Between the trimmed V and J ends, which lost 5 bases and 5 bases, there was a span of 15 bases. Germline assignment: CDR1 MNHEY and CDR2 SMNVEV (reference sequence). The CDR3 DNA reads TGTGCCAGCAGTCCTTCCTACGACAGCAATGAAAAACTGTTTTTT. Its translation is CASSPSYDSNEKLFF.

This clone showed up just once. The V gene is TRBV27, the J gene TRBJ1-4, with unresolved D. Trimming pared 3 bases from V and 8 bases from J, leaving 13 bases between. Germline assignment: CDR1 MNHEY and CDR2 SMNVEV (reference sequence). The CDR3 has 14 amino acids. In DNA, the CDR3 is TGTGCCAGCAGTTTTGGGGTCGCGGGGGAAAAACTGTTTTTT. Its protein product is CASSFGVAGEKLFF.

The rearrangement joins TRBV9 to TRBJ2-3, with D unresolved. Per germline, CDR1 SGDLS and CDR2 YYNGEE. V was shortened by 0 bases and J by 0 bases, with 5 bases between the two germline ends. This CDR3 region has 14 residues. CDR3: CASSVATSTDTQYF. The CDR3 DNA is TGTGCCAGCAGCGTAGCCACTAGCACAGATACGCAGTATTTT. Full variable domain (rest looked up from reference TRBV9 and TRBJ2-3): DSGVTQTPKHLITATGQRVTLRCSPRSGDLSVYWYQQSLDQGLQFLIQYYNGEERAKGNILERFSAQQFPDLHSELNLSSLELGDSALYFCASSVATSTDTQYFGPGTRLTVL.

There are a few counts of this clone. J is TRBJ2-1 and V is TRBV27; 9 nucleotides align to TRBD2. Germline CDR1 is MNHEY and CDR2 is SMNVEV (reference sequence). The CDR3 covers 15 residues. V lost 2 bases and J lost 4; bases outside the gene matches: 3. CDR3 sequence reads: CASSLRLAGYNEQFF. The CDR3 coding sequence is TGTGCCAGCAGTTTACGGCTAGCGGGATACAATGAGCAGTTCTTC.

The V call is TRBV4-1, the J call TRBJ1-1; a possible D gene is TRBD1 (5 bases). The germline V gene encodes CDR1 MGHRA and CDR2 YSYEKL. V dropped 4 bases and J dropped 3 bases, with 9 bases sitting between them. The CDR3 sequence is 13 residues long. CDR3 protein: CASSRRRDTEAFF. As DNA, the CDR3 is TGCGCCAGCAGCCGTCGCAGGGACACTGAAGCTTTCTTT.

The chain links TRBV7-2 to TRBJ2-3, with D perhaps being TRBD1 or TRBD2 (5 bases each). The CDR3 totals 17 residues. Germline assignment: CDR1 SGHTA and CDR2 FQGNSA. The V end lost 0 bases, the J end lost 2 bases, and 15 bases lay between the germline ends. DNA of the CDR3: TGTGCCAGCAGCTTAGCGCGTTTCCGGGGCTACACAGATACGCAGTATTTT. This gives the protein CASSLARFRGYTDTQYF.

V usage is TRBV30 and J usage is TRBJ1-3; D is undetermined. Trimming shortened V by 0 bases and J by 2 bases, and 8 bases separated the two germline ends. Germline V gene sequence: CDR1 GTSNPN, CDR2 SVGIG (reference sequence). The CDR3 spans 14 residues. The CDR3 sequence is CAWSVWAAGNTIYF. DNA for the CDR3: TGTGCCTGGAGTGTTTGGGCTGCTGGAAACACCATATATTTT.

This clone was seen only a few times. This sequence joins TRBV15 and TRBJ1-2, with D hard to call. The CDR3 length is 14 residues. Germline assignment: CDR1 LNHNV and CDR2 YYDKDF (reference sequence). The V end was cut by 0 bases, the J end by 2 bases, with 7 bases between. CDR3 in amino acids: CATSRDESNYGYTF. The DNA for the CDR3 is TGTGCCACCAGCAGAGATGAATCGAACTATGGCTACACCTTC. Supplemented by reference TRBV15 and TRBJ1-2, the full variable domain reads DAMVIQNPRYQVTQFGKPVTLSCSQTLNHNVMYWYQQKSSQAPKLLFHYYDKDFNNEADTPDNFQSRRPNTSFCFLDIRSPGLGDTAMYLCATSRDESNYGYTFGSGTRLTVV.

This sequence joins TRBV30 and TRBJ1-1, with a possible D match to TRBD1 (6 bases). Germline assignment: CDR1 GTSNPN and CDR2 SVGIG (reference sequence). The V and J ends lost 0 bases and 3 bases respectively, with 8 bases between them. This CDR3 region has 13 residues. CDR3 nucleotides: TGTGCCTGGAGTGTACGGACAGACACTGAAGCTTTCTTT. Its translation is CAWSVRTDTEAFF.

The CDR3 protein is CASSRQGGTSGSYEQYF. The DNA of the CDR3 is TGTGCCAGCTCAAGACAAGGGGGGACTAGCGGGTCCTACGAGCAGTACTTC. The V call is TRBV27, the J call TRBJ2-7, with 12 positions matching TRBD2. CDR1 and CDR2 (germline): MNHEY, SMNVEV (reference sequence). V was pared by 8 bases and J by 1 base, with 12 bases of the junction left unmatched. The CDR3 sequence is 17 residues long.

This chain joins TRBV29-1 and TRBJ1-1; possible D gene TRBD1, 6 bases. Germline CDR1 is SQVTM and CDR2 is ANQGSEA. The CDR3 covers 15 residues. Trimming pared 7 bases from V and 4 bases from J, leaving 22 bases between. The CDR3 sequence is CSGSGVGARGTEAFF. The DNA of the CDR3 is TGCAGCGGGTCAGGGGTAGGGGCCCGGGGCACTGAAGCTTTCTTT.

The rearrangement joins TRBV10-3 to TRBJ2-2; 10 bases are shared with TRBD1. The CDR3 runs 16 residues. V gave up 10 bases and J gave up 2 bases; unmatched junction bases: 10. Per the germline V gene, CDR1 is ENHRY and CDR2 is SYGVKD. The CDR3 sequence is CATNGGTGANTGELFF. CDR3 bases: TGTGCCACCAATGGGGGGACAGGGGCCAACACCGGGGAGCTGTTTTTT.

The chain uses TRBV11-2 and TRBJ1-2; TRBD1 might be the D (5 bases). Germline CDR1 reads SGHAT; CDR2 reads FQNNGV. V lost 0 bases and J 7 bases, leaving 12 bases between the germline ends. CDR3 length: 14 residues. For the CDR3, the DNA is TGTGCCAGCAGCTTAGATGGCCAGGGCGGTGGCTACACCTTC. The encoded protein is CASSLDGQGGGYTF.

This chain joins TRBV4-2 and TRBJ2-7, with 7 bases matching TRBD2. J lost 7 bases, V lost 0 bases, and 3 bases had no gene match. CDR1 and CDR2 from the germline V gene are LGHNA and YNFKEQ. The CDR3 runs 13 residues. The CDR3 protein is CASSQEVGREQYF. In DNA, the CDR3 is TGTGCCAGCAGCCAAGAGGTCGGGAGGGAGCAGTACTTC.

The gene calls are TRBV2 and TRBJ2-7; TRBD1 matches 7 bases. V lost 6 bases, J lost 3 bases, and 2 bases stayed unmatched. This CDR3 has 12 amino acids. Germline V gene lookup returns CDR1 SNHLY and CDR2 FYNNEI. In nucleotides, the CDR3 is TGTGCCAGCAGGGCAGGGGGCTACGAGCAGTACTTC. Residues: CASRAGGYEQYF. Drawing the rest from reference TRBV2 and TRBJ2-7, the complete variable domain is EPEVTQTPSHQVTQMGQEVILRCVPISNHLYFYWYRQILGQKVEFLVSFYNNEISEKSEIFDDQFSVERPDGSNFTLKIRSTKLEDSAMYFCASRAGGYEQYFGPGTRLTVT.

This clone appeared a few times. The chain carries TRBV11-1 and TRBJ2-3; TRBD2 matches 16 bases. This CDR3 has 17 amino acids. Trimming cost V 5 bases and J 7 bases; bases outside gene matches: 9. The germline gives CDR1 SGHAT, CDR2 FQDESV (reference sequence). CDR3 sequence reads: CASSARPGLAGGHTQYF. In DNA form, the CDR3 reads TGTGCCAGCAGCGCCCGACCGGGACTAGCGGGGGGGCATACGCAGTATTTT.

V and J are TRBV9 and TRBJ1-2; 7 nucleotides agree with TRBD1. Germline V gives CDR1 SGDLS, CDR2 YYNGEE. This CDR3 spans 15 amino acids. Germline trimming cut 0 bases from V and 3 bases from J; bases unmatched to any gene: 5. The CDR3 coding sequence is TGTGCCAGCAGCGTAGGAGGGACAGCCGACTATGGCTACACCTTC. It yields the protein CASSVGGTADYGYTF.

This chain links TRBV30 with TRBJ2-7; D might be TRBD1 (5 bases). Between the trimmed V and J ends, which lost 4 bases and 4 bases, there was a span of 14 bases. The CDR3 loop spans 13 amino acids. In germline, CDR1 is GTSNPN, CDR2 SVGIG (reference sequence). CDR3 in amino acids: CAWMNPAGYEQYF. As DNA, the CDR3 is TGTGCCTGGATGAACCCGGCAGGGTACGAGCAGTACTTC.

V gene TRBV25-1 combines with J gene TRBJ1-1; a weak D match, TRBD1 (5 bases). Trimming cost V 3 bases and J 6 bases, with 11 bases left between them. The CDR3 consists of 13 residues. CDR1 and CDR2 (germline): MGHDK, SYGVNS. The CDR3 region is CASSDPGRPEAFF. The DNA of the CDR3 is TGTGCCAGCAGTGATCCAGGGAGGCCTGAAGCTTTCTTT.

The genes are TRBV2 and TRBJ2-7; unclear D gene. The V gene lost 3 bases and the J gene lost 3 bases, with 15 bases spanning the gap. This CDR3 contains 15 residues. Germline V gene lookup returns CDR1 SNHLY and CDR2 FYNNEI. As DNA, the CDR3 is TGTGCCAGCAGTGATAACGGCAGAGTAAACTACGAGCAGTACTTC. It codes for CASSDNGRVNYEQYF. Full variable domain (outside the CDR3, taken from reference TRBV2 and TRBJ2-7): EPEVTQTPSHQVTQMGQEVILRCVPISNHLYFYWYRQILGQKVEFLVSFYNNEISEKSEIFDDQFSVERPDGSNFTLKIRSTKLEDSAMYFCASSDNGRVNYEQYFGPGTRLTVT.

This sequence joins TRBV15 and TRBJ2-5; D unresolved. Germline lookup yields CDR1 LNHNV and CDR2 YYDKDF (reference sequence). Trimming took off 2 bases at V and 5 bases at J, with 9 bases between the two ends. The CDR3 is 13 residues long. The CDR3 is CATSRKKSETQYF. Written as DNA, the CDR3 is TGTGCCACCAGCAGAAAAAAATCGGAGACCCAGTACTTC.